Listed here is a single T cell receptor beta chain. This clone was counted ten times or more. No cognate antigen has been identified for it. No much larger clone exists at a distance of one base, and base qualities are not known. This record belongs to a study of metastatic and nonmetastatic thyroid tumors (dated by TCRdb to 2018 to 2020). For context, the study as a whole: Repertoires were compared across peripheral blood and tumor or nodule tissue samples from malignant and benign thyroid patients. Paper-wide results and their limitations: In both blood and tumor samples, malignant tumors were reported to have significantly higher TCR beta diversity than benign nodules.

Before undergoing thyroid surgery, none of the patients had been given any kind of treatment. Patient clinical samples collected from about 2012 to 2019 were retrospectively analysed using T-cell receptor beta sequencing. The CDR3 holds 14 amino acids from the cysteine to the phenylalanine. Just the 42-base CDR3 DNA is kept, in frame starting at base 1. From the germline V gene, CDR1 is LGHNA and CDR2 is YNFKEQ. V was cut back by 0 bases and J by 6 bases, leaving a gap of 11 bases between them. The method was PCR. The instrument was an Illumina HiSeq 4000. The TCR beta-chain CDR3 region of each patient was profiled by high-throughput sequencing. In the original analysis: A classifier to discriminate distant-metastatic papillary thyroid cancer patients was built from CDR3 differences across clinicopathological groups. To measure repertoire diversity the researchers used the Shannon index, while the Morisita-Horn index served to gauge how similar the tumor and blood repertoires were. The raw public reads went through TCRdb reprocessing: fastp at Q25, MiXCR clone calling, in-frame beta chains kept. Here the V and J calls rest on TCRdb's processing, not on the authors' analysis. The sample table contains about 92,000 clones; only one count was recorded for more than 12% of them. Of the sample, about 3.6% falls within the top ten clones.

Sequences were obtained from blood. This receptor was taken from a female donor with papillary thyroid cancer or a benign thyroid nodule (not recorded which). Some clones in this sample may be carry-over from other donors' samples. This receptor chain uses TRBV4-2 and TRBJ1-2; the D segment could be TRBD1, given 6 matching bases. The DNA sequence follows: TGTGCCAGCAGCCAAGATCCAGGGGATAATGGCTACACCTTC. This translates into CASSQDPGDNGYTF.